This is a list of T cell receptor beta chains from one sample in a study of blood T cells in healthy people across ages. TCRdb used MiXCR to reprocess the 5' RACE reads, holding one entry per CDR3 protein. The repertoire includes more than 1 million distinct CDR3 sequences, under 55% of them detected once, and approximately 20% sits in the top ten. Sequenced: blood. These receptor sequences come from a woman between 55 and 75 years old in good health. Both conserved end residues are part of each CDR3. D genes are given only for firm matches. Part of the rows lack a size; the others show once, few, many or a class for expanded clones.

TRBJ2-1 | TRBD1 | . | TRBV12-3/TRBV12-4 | CASPGTGGNEQFF | TGTGCCAGCCCCGGGACAGGGGGCAATGAGCAGTTCTTC
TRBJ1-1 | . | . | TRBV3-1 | CASSQDRALNTEAFF | TGTGCCAGCAGCCAAGACAGGGCTTTGAACACTGAAGCTTTCTTT
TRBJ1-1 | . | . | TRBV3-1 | CASSPGLRLNTEAFF | TGTGCCAGCAGCCCCGGACTGAGATTGAACACTGAAGCTTTCTTT
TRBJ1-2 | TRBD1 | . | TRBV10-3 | CAISEFVGGQGGYGYTF | TGTGCCATCAGTGAATTTGTAGGAGGACAGGGAGGCTATGGCTACACCTTC
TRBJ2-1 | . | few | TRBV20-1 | CSARRDNYNEQFF | TGCAGTGCCAGACGGGACAACTACAATGAGCAGTTCTTC
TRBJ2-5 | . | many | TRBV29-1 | CSVGGAPQETQYF | TGCAGCGTTGGGGGGGCCCCTCAAGAGACCCAGTACTTC
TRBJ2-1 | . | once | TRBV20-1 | CSARSIRDEQFF | TGCAGTGCTAGATCCATAAGGGACGAGCAGTTCTTC
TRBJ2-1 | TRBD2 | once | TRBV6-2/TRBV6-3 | CASSNRWGTSAFNEQFF | TGTGCCAGCAGTAACCGGTGGGGGACTAGCGCTTTCAATGAGCAGTTCTTC
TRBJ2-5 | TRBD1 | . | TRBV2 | CASSLDRGGQETQYF | TGTGCCAGCAGTTTGGACAGGGGAGGACAAGAGACCCAGTACTTC
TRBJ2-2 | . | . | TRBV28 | CASSLFSNTGELFF | TGTGCCAGCAGTTTATTCTCCAACACCGGGGAGCTGTTTTTT
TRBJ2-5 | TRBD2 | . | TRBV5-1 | CASSLETSRETQYF | TGCGCCAGCAGCTTGGAGACTAGCCGAGAGACCCAGTACTTC
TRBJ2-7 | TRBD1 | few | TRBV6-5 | CAGAKGASEQYF | TGTGCCGGGGCCAAGGGGGCAAGCGAGCAGTACTTC
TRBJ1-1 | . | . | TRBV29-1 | CSCVARDTEAFF | TGCAGCTGCGTGGCGAGGGACACTGAAGCTTTCTTT
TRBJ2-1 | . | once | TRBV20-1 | CSVPYRVNEQFF | TGCAGTGTTCCTTACAGGGTTAATGAGCAGTTCTTC
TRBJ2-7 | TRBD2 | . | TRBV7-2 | CASSSVLAGGGEQYF | TGTGCCAGCAGCTCAGTCCTAGCGGGAGGAGGCGAGCAGTACTTC
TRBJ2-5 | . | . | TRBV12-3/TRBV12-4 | CASRNPGEETQYF | TGTGCCAGCAGGAACCCGGGGGAAGAGACCCAGTACTTC
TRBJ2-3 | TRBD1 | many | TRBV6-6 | CASSLTGNTQYF | TGTGCCAGCAGTCTGACAGGGAACACGCAGTATTTT
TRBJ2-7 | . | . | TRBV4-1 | CASSHPLGARYEQYF | TGCGCCAGCAGCCACCCACTGGGGGCGCGTTACGAGCAGTACTTC
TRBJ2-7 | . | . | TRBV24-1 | CATPTGSYEQYF | TGTGCCACCCCCACGGGATCCTACGAGCAGTACTTC
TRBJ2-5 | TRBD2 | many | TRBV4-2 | CASSQSSSGFQETQYF | TGTGCCAGCAGCCAATCTTCTAGCGGGTTCCAAGAGACCCAGTACTTC
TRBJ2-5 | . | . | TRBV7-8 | CASSSLGRDLPEQYF | TGTGCCAGCAGCTCTCTCGGGCGGGACCTGCCGGAGCAGTACTTC
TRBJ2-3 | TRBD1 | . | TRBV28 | CAIGQGPPDTQYF | TGTGCCATCGGACAGGGGCCCCCAGATACGCAGTATTTT
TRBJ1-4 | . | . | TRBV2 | CASSEVGVSNEKLFF | TGTGCCAGCAGTGAAGTCGGGGTGTCTAATGAAAAACTGTTTTTT
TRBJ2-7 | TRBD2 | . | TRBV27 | CASSLIPTSGRNYEQYF | TGTGCCAGCAGTTTAATTCCGACTAGCGGGAGAAACTACGAGCAGTACTTC
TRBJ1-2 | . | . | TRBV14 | CASSQRTATFGYTF | TGTGCCAGCAGCCAACGGACGGCGACGTTTGGCTACACCTTC
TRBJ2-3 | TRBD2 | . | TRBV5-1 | CASSLGAGGVDTQYF | TGTGCCAGCAGCTTGGGAGCGGGAGGAGTAGATACGCAGTATTTT
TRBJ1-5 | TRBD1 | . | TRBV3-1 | CASSQGQGARQPQHF | TGTGCCAGCAGCCAAGGTCAGGGGGCACGGCAGCCCCAGCATTTT
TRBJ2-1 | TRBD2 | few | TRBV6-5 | CASSYPGTSGSSSYNEQFF | TGTGCCAGCAGTTACCCGGGGACTAGCGGGAGTAGCTCCTACAATGAGCAGTTCTTC
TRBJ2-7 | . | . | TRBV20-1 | CGARPPRGVARWEQYF | TGCGGTGCTAGGCCCCCAAGAGGGGTCGCCAGGTGGGAGCAGTACTTC
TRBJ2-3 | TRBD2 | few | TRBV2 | CASSRTSGSGTDTQYF | TGTGCCAGCAGTAGGACTAGCGGGAGCGGCACAGATACGCAGTATTTT
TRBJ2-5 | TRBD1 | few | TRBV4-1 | CASSQVGTGQETQYF | TGCGCCAGCAGCCAAGTGGGGACAGGACAAGAGACCCAGTACTTC